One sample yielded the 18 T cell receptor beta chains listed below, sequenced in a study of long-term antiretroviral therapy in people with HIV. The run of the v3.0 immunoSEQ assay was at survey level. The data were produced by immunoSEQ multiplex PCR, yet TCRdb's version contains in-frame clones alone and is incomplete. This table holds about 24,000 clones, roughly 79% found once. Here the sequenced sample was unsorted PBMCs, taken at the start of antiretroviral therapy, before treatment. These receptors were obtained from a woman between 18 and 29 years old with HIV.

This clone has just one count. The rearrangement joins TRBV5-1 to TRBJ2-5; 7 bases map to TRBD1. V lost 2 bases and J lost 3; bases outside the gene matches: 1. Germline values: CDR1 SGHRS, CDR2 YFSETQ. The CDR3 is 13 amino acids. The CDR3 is CASSFDREETQYF. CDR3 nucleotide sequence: TGCGCCAGCAGCTTCGACAGGGAAGAGACCCAGTACTTC.

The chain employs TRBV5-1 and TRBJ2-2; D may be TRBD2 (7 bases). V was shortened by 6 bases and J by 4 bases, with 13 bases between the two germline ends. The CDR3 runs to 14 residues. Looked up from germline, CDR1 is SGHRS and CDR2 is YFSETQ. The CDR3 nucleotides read TGCGCCAGCACGGCGGGGGCGCCCACCGGGGAGCTGTTTTTT. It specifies CASTAGAPTGELFF.

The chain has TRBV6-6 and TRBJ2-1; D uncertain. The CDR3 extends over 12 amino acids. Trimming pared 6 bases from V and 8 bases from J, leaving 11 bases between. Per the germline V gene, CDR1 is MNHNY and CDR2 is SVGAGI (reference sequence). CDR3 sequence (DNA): TGTGCCAGCAGCCAAAACGAGGATGAGCAGTTCTTC. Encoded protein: CASSQNEDEQFF.

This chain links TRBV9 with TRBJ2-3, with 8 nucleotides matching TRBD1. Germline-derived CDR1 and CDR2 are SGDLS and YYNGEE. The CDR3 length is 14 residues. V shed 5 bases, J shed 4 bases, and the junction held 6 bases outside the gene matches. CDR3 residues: CASSRTGSADTQYF. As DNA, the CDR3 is TGTGCCAGCAGTAGGACAGGGAGCGCAGATACGCAGTATTTT. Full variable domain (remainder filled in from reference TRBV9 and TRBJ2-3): DSGVTQTPKHLITATGQRVTLRCSPRSGDLSVYWYQQSLDQGLQFLIQYYNGEERAKGNILERFSAQQFPDLHSELNLSSLELGDSALYFCASSRTGSADTQYFGPGTRLTVL.

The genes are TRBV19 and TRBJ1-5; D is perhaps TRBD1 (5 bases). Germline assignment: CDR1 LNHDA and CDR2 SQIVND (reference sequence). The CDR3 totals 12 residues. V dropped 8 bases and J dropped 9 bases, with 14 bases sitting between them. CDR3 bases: TGTGCCAGTGGGGGAGCTTTAGGGCCCCAGCATTTT. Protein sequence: CASGGALGPQHF.

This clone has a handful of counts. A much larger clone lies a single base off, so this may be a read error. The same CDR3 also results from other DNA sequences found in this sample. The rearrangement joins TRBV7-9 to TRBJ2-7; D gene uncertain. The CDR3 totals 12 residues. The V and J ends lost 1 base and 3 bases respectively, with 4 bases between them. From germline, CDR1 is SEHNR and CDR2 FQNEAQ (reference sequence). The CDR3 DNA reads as TGTGCCAGCAGCTTAGGGGTCTACGAGCAGTACTTC. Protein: CASSLGVYEQYF. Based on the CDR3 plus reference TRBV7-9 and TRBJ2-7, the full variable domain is DTGVSQNPRHKITKRGQNVTFRCDPISEHNRLYWYRQTLGQGPEFLTYFQNEAQLEKSRLLSDRFSAERPKGSFSTLEIQRTEQGDSAMYLCASSLGVYEQYFGPGTRLTVT.

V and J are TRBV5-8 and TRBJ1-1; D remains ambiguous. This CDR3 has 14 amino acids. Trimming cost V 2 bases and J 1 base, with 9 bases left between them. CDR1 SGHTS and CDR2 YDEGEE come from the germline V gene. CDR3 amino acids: CASSFRTGNTEAFF. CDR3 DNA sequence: TGTGCCAGCAGCTTCCGGACGGGGAACACTGAAGCTTTCTTT.

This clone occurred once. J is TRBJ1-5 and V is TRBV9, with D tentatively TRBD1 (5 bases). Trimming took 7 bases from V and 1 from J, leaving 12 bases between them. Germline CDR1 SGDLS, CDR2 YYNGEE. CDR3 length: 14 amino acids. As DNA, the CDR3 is TGTGCCAGCTCGGGGGGAGGGAGCAATCAGCCCCAGCATTTT. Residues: CASSGGGSNQPQHF.

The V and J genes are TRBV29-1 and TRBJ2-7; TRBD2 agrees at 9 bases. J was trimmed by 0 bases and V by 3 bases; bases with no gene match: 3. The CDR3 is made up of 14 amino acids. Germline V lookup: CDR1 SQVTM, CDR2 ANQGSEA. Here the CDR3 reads CSVELAGPSYEQYF. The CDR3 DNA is TGCAGCGTTGAGCTAGCGGGGCCCTCCTACGAGCAGTACTTC.

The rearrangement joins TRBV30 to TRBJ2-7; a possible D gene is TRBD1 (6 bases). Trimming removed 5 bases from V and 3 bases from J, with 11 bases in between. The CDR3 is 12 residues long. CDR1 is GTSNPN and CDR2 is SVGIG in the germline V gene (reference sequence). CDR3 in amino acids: CAWSLGGYEQYF. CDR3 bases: TGTGCCTGGTCCCTAGGGGGCTACGAGCAGTACTTC.

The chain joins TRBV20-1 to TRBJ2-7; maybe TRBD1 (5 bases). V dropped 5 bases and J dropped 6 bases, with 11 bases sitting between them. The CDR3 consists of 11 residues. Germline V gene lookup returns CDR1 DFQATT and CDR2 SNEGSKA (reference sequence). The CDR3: CSAHRSREQYF. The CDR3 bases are TGCAGTGCTCACAGGTCACGCGAGCAGTACTTC.

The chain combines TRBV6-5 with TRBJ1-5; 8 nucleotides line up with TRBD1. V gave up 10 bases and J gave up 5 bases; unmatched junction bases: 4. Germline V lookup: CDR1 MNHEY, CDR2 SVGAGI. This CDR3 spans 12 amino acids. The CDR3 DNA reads TGTGCCACCTCGGACAGGGATCAGCCCCAGCATTTT. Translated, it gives CATSDRDQPQHF.

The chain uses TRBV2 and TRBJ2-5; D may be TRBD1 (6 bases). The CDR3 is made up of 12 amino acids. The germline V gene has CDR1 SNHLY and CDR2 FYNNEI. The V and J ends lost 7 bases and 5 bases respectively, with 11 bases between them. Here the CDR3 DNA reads TGTGCCAGCAAGGGGGATTGGGAGACCCAGTACTTC. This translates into CASKGDWETQYF.

CDR3 sequence reads: CASSGLAGGEQYF. Here the CDR3 DNA reads TGTGCCAGCAGCGGACTAGCGGGAGGGGAGCAGTACTTC. The V call is TRBV2, the J call TRBJ2-7, with 15 positions matching TRBD2. From germline, CDR1 is SNHLY and CDR2 FYNNEI. The CDR3 spans 13 residues. Unmatched junction bases numbered 1, after V lost 6 bases and J lost 7 bases.

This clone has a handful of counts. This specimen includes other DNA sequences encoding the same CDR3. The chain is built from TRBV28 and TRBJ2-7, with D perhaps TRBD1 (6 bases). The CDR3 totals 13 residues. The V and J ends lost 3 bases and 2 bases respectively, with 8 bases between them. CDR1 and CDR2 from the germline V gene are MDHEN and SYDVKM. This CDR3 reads CASSFRGAYEQYF. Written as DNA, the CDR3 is TGTGCCAGCAGTTTCAGGGGAGCCTACGAGCAGTACTTC. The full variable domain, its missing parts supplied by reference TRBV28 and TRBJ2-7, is DVKVTQSSRYLVKRTGEKVFLECVQDMDHENMFWYRQDPGLGLRLIYFSYDVKMKEKGDIPEGYSVSREKKERFSLILESASTNQTSMYLCASSFRGAYEQYFGPGTRLTVT.

The CDR3 loop is CASSLRGSSNQPQHF. The CDR3 nucleotides are TGTGCCAGCAGTTTAAGAGGGTCTAGCAATCAGCCCCAGCATTTT. This rearrangement joins TRBV28 to TRBJ1-5; D not certain. Germline lookup yields CDR1 MDHEN and CDR2 SYDVKM. The ends were cut back, 2 bases at V and 0 bases at J, with 8 bases in the middle. The CDR3 consists of 15 residues.

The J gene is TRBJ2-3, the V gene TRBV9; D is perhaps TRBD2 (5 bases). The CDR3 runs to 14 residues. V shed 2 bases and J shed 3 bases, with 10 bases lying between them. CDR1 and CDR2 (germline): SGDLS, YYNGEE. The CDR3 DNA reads TGTGCCAGCAGCGTTGGACCGGGAACAGATACGCAGTATTTT. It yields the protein CASSVGPGTDTQYF.

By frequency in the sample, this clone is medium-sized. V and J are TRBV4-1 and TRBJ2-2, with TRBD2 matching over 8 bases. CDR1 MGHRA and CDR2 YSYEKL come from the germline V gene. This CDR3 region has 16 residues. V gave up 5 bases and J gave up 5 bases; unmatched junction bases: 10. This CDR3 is CASSGAGTRSTGELFF. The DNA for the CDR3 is TGCGCCAGCAGCGGAGCCGGGACTAGGAGTACCGGGGAGCTGTTTTTT.